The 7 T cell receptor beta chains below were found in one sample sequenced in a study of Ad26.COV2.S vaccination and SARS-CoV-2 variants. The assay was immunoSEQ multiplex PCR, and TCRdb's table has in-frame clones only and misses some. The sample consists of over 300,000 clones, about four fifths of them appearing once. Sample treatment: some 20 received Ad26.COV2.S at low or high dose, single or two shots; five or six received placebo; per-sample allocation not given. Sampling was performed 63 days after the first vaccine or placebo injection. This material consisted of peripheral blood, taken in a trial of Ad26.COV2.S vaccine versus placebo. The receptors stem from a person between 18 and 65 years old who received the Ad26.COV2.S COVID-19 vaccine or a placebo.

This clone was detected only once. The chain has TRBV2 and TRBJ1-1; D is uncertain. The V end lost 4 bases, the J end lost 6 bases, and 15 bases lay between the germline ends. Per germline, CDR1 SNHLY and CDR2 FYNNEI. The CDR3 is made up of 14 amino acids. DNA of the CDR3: TGTGCCAGCAGTGGGGCAGTGACGGACCCTGAAGCTTTCTTT. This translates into CASSGAVTDPEAFF.

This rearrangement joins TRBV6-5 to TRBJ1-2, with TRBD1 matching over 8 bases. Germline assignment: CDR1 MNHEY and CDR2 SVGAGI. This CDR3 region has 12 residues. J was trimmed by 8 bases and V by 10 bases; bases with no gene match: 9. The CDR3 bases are TGTGCCACCAAGACAGGGGTAGGCGGCTACACCTTC. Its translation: CATKTGVGGYTF.

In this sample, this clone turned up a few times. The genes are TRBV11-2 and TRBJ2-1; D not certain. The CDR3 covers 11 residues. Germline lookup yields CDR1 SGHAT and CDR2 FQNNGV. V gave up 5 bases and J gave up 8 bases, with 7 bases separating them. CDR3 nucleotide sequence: TGTGCCAGCAGCCACCCTTATGAGCAGTTCTTC. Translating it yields CASSHPYEQFF.

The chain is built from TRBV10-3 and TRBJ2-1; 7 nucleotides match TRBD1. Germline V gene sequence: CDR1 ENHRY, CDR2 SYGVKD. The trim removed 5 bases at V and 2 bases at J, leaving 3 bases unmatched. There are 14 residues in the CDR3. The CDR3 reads CAISLQGAYNEQFF. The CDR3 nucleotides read TGTGCCATCAGTTTGCAGGGGGCCTACAATGAGCAGTTCTTC.

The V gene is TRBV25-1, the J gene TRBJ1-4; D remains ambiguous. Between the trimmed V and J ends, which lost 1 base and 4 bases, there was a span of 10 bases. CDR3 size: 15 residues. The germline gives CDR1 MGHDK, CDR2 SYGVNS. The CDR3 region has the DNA TGTGCCAGCAGTGAATTAGACTCACGTAATGAAAAACTGTTTTTT. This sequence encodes CASSELDSRNEKLFF.

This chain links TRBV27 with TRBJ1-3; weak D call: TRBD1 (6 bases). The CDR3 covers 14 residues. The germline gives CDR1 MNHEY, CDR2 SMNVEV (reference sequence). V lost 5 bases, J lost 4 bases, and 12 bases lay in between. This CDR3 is CASSMGGEGNTIYF. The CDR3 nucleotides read TGTGCCAGCAGTATGGGGGGCGAGGGAAACACCATATATTTT.

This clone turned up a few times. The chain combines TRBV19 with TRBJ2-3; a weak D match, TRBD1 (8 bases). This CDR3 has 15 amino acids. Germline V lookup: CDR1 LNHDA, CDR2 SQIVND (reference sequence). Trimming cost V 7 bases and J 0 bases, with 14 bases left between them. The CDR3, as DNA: TGTGCCAGTAATACAGGGGGGGCTAGCACAGATACGCAGTATTTT. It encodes CASNTGGASTDTQYF. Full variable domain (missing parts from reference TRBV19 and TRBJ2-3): DGGITQSPKYLFRKEGQNVTLSCEQNLNHDAMYWYRQDPGQGLRLIYYSQIVNDFQKGDIAEGYSVSREKKESFPLTVTSAQKNPTAFYLCASNTGGASTDTQYFGPGTRLTVL.